This TCR beta chain derives from a study of T cells in localized non-small cell lung cancer. Points on this clone: As yet, its antigen is unknown.

Points from the study as a whole: The study linked higher blood T cell density to longer overall survival. Within adjacent lung there appeared a median 57 of the top 100 tumor clones. Tumor showed lower T cell clonality than uninvolved adjacent lung, where it was highest.

Profiling relied on immunoSEQ multiplex PCR, and the TCRdb table lists in-frame clones only, not all of them. The sample includes about 26,000 clones, less than 95% seen only once; the top ten take 4.2%. In germline, CDR1 is SGHNT, CDR2 YYREEE (reference sequence). V was trimmed by 7 bases and J by 5 bases, leaving 16 bases between them. The CDR3 has 15 amino acids. The chain has TRBV5-4 and TRBJ2-6, with D possibly TRBD2 on 7 matching bases. The material was peripheral blood, obtained before any cancer treatment. The sequence was collected from a female donor older than 55 with stage II squamous cell lung carcinoma. CDR3 sequence (DNA): TGTGCCAGCGGAGGAGGGGGGGCGCGGGCCAACGTCCTGACTTTC. It codes for CASGGGGARANVLTF.